The 10 T cell receptor beta chains below all came from one sample that was sequenced in a study of neurological immune-mediated disorders. This sample's time point: technical triplicate 2. TCRdb re-analysed the 5' RACE reads in MiXCR, keeping a single row per CDR3 protein. The sample shows about 59,000 distinct CDR3 sequences, less than 25% of them seen only once. The source material was PBMCs. Receptors originate from a man aged 55 to 70 with HTLV-1-associated myelopathy (HAM/TSP).

Turning to this clonotype: Its ends do not fully match the called genes, so a read error is possible. The chain couples TRBV5-1 to TRBJ2-1; 10 nucleotides align to TRBD2. Germline CDR1 SGHRS, CDR2 YFSETQ. The CDR3 runs to 18 residues. As DNA, the CDR3 is TGCGCCAGCAGCTTGGCAACTCCCTGGACTAGCGGTTACAATGAGAAGTTCTTC. Translated: CASSLATPWTSGYNEKFF.

In its sample, this clonotype was seen many times. The V call is TRBV5-1, the J call TRBJ1-6; D call uncertain. The CDR3 has 12 residues. From germline, CDR1 is SGHRS and CDR2 YFSETQ. Trimming took off 4 bases at V and 5 bases at J, with 4 bases between the two ends. As DNA, the CDR3 is TGCGCCAGCAGCGCCGATAATTCACCCCTCCACTTT. This sequence encodes CASSADNSPLHF.

The CDR3 DNA reads as TGCAGTGCTCCTAATGACGGGGCAGGGGCTCGTGGCTACACCTTC. It encodes CSAPNDGAGARGYTF. The rearrangement uses TRBV20-1 and TRBJ1-2; TRBD1 is a possible D gene (6 bases). This CDR3 has 15 residues. Germline V gives CDR1 DFQATT, CDR2 SNEGSKA (reference sequence). V was trimmed by 5 bases and J by 7 bases, leaving 23 bases between them.

This clonotype was counted at least ten times. Here the CDR3 DNA reads TGCAGTGCTAGAACAGGCTGGGGGACAGGTTCCTACGAGCAGTACTTC. This sequence encodes CSARTGWGTGSYEQYF. The chain combines TRBV20-1 with TRBJ2-7; TRBD1 matches at 8 bases. The CDR3 consists of 16 residues. Germline V CDR1 and CDR2: DFQATT, SNEGSKA (reference sequence). The trim removed 2 bases at V and 1 base at J, leaving 10 bases unmatched.

This clonotype has a count of ten or more. This rearrangement joins TRBV29-1 to TRBJ2-2, with a weak D call TRBD2 (6 bases). From germline, CDR1 is SQVTM and CDR2 ANQGSEA. The CDR3 length is 14 residues. Trimming shortened V by 6 bases and J by 5 bases, and 16 bases separated the two germline ends. The CDR3 here is CSVAGPTGTGELFF. CDR3 coding DNA: TGCAGCGTCGCGGGACCCACGGGAACCGGGGAGCTGTTTTTT.

This clonotype was detected ten times or more. The chain carries TRBV7-9 and TRBJ1-1; D uncertain. The CDR3 totals 11 residues. CDR1 is SEHNR, CDR2 FQNEAQ, per germline (reference sequence). V was shortened by 4 bases and J by 8 bases, with 8 bases between the two germline ends. CDR3 sequence reads: CASSSFEEAFF. CDR3 DNA sequence: TGTGCCAGCAGCTCTTTTGAGGAAGCTTTCTTT.

This clonotype was detected many times. The CDR3 loop reads CSVGQSKETQYF. CDR3 DNA sequence: TGCAGCGTAGGACAGTCTAAAGAGACCCAGTACTTC. The rearrangement joins TRBV29-1 to TRBJ2-5, with D maybe TRBD1 (6 bases). CDR3 length equals 12 residues. Germline values: CDR1 SQVTM, CDR2 ANQGSEA. Trimming shortened V by 6 bases and J by 3 bases, and 11 bases separated the two germline ends. The complete variable domain, with remaining parts taken from reference TRBV29-1 and TRBJ2-5, reads SAVISQKPSRDICQRGTSLTIQCQVDSQVTMMFWYRQQPGQSLTLIATANQGSEATYESGFVIDKFPISRPNLTFSTLTVSNMSPEDSSIYLCSVGQSKETQYFGPGTRLLVL.

This clonotype appeared many times. The chain combines TRBV20-1 with TRBJ1-4; D perhaps matches TRBD1 (5 bases). The CDR3 is made up of 15 amino acids. Germline V gives CDR1 DFQATT, CDR2 SNEGSKA (reference sequence). With 6 bases removed from V and 4 bases from J, the gap between germline ends came to 18 bases. CDR3 nucleotides: TGCAGTGCCAGGGCAGGACAAACGAATAATGAAAAACTGTTTTTT. Its protein is CSARAGQTNNEKLFF.

The rearrangement joins TRBV19 to TRBJ2-1; the match to TRBD2 covers 8 bases. This CDR3 has 17 residues. The V and J ends lost 2 bases and 7 bases, in that order; junction bases with no gene match: 13. Germline V gene lookup returns CDR1 LNHDA and CDR2 SQIVND (reference sequence). The CDR3 protein is CASSIRGSGSWENEQFF. CDR3 DNA sequence: TGTGCCAGTAGTATAAGGGGGAGCGGGAGTTGGGAGAATGAGCAGTTCTTC. The full variable domain, in which reference TRBV19 and TRBJ2-1 provide the parts outside the CDR3, is DGGITQSPKYLFRKEGQNVTLSCEQNLNHDAMYWYRQDPGQGLRLIYYSQIVNDFQKGDIAEGYSVSREKKESFPLTVTSAQKNPTAFYLCASSIRGSGSWENEQFFGPGTRLTVL.

This clonotype has more than one count but fewer than ten. A junction boundary mismatches the germline segment, possibly from a read error. The CDR3 spells CASSPSPGGEQFF. The CDR3 nucleotides read TGTGCCAGCTCACCCAGCCCGGGTGGGGAGCAGTTTTTT. This rearrangement joins TRBV18 to TRBJ2-2, with TRBD2 as a possible D gene (5 bases). The CDR3 consists of 13 residues. Germline CDR1 and CDR2: KGHSH and LQKENI.